The clone carrying this T cell receptor (beta chain) showed up just once. What it recognizes is unknown. These data are taken from a study of T cell responses to AZD1222 COVID-19 vaccine. Overall study results and limits: The study found Spike-specific TCR breadth and depth rose after two AZD1222 doses.

Produced via immunoSEQ multiplex PCR; TCRdb's table is partial and in-frame only. The repertoire holds roughly 49,000 clones, with 79% as singletons. The source was peripheral blood, collected on day 0 of MenACWY control vaccination. The TCR sequence derives from an adult in good health.

The DNA of the CDR3 is TGTGCCAGCAGTGAGATGGTGAACACTGAAGCTTTCTTT. As protein: CASSEMVNTEAFF. The chain joins TRBV6-4 to TRBJ1-1; D is undetermined. The V gene's germline CDR1 is MRHNA and CDR2 SNTAGT. With 3 bases removed from V and 0 bases from J, the gap between germline ends came to 5 bases. The CDR3 loop spans 13 amino acids.